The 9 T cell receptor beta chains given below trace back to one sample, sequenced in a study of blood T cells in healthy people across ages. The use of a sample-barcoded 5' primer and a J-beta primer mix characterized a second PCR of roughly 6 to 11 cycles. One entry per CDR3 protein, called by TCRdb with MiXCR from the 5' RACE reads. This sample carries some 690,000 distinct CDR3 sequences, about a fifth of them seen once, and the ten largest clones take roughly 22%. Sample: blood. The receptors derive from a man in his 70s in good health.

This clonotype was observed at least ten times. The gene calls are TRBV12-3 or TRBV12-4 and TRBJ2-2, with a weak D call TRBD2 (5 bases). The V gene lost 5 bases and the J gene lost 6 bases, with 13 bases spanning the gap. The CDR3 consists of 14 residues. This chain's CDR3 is CASSPAAGPGELFF. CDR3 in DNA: TGTGCCAGCAGTCCCGCCGCGGGCCCCGGGGAGCTGTTTTTT.

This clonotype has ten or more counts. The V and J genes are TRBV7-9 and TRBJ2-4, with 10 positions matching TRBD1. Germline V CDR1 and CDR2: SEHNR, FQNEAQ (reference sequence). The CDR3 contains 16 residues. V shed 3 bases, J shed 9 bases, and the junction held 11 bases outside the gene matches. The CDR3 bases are TGTGCCAGCAGCTTTACAACCGGACAGGGGGGATTCATTCAGTACTTC. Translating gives CASSFTTGQGGFIQYF.

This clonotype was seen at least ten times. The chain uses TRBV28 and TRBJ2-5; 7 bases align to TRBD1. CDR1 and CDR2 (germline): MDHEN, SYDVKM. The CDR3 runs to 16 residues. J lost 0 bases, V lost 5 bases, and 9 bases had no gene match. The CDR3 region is CASSITGAPNQETQYF. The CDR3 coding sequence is TGTGCCAGCAGTATTACAGGGGCCCCGAACCAAGAGACCCAGTACTTC.

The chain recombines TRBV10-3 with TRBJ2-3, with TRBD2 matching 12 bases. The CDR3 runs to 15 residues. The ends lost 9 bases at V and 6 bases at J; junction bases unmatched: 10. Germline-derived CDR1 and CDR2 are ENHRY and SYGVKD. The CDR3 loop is CAISQTSGSLDTQYF. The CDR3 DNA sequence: TGTGCCATATCCCAGACTAGCGGGAGTTTGGATACGCAGTATTTT.

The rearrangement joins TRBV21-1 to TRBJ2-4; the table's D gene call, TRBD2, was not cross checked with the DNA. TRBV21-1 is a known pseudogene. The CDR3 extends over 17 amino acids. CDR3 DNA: TGTGCCAGCAGCAAGGCACGGGCGGGTTTAGCCAAAAACATTCAGTACTTC. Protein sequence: CASSKARAGLAKNIQYF.

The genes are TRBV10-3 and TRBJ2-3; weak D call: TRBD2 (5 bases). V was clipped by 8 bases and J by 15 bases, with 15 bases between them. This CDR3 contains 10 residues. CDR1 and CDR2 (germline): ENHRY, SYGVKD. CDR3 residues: CAIGRTPSYF. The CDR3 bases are TGTGCCATCGGCAGGACTCCCTCCTATTTT.

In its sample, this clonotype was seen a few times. CDR3 in DNA: TGCAGTGCTCCCGGAGCACTGAACACTGAAGCTTTCTTT. It encodes CSAPGALNTEAFF. V and J are TRBV20-1 and TRBJ1-1; no reliable D call. Germline V lookup: CDR1 DFQATT, CDR2 SNEGSKA (reference sequence). The CDR3 consists of 13 residues. Trimming cost V 5 bases and J 0 bases, with 10 bases left between them.

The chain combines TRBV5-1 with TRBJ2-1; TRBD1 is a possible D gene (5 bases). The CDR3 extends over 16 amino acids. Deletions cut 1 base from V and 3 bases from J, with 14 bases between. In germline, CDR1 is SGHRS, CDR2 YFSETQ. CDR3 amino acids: CASSLTTQVIYNEQFF. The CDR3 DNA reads TGCGCCAGCAGCTTGACTACACAGGTCATCTACAATGAGCAGTTCTTC.

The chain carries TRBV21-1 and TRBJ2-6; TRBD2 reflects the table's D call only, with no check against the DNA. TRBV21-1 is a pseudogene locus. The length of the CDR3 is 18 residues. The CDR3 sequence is CASPDSGLAVSGANVLTF. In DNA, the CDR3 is TGTGCCAGCCCTGACTCGGGACTAGCTGTTTCTGGGGCCAACGTCCTGACTTTC.